Below, 20 T cell receptor beta chains from the same sample are listed, as sequenced in a study of cytomegalovirus exposure and HLA in healthy donors. Both 60 Vbeta primers and 13 Jbeta primers went into the PCR. Profiling relied on immunoSEQ multiplex PCR, and the TCRdb table lists in-frame clones only, not all of them. Here the sample spans some 69,000 clones, roughly 70% being singletons. Sequenced material: PBMCs. The receptors come from a male donor in good health and CMV-seropositive.

This chain links TRBV5-1 with TRBJ1-2; TRBD1 aligns across 9 bases. The germline V gene has CDR1 SGHRS and CDR2 YFSETQ. Trimming removed 4 bases from V and 6 bases from J; junction bases left unmatched: 4. The CDR3 runs to 13 residues. The CDR3 DNA is TGCGCCAGCAGCGCGGGACAGGGAGATGGCTACACCTTC. This gives the protein CASSAGQGDGYTF.

The chain couples TRBV6-1 to TRBJ2-1; 8 bases are a match to TRBD2. V shed 10 bases, J shed 6 bases, and the junction held 11 bases outside the gene matches. This CDR3 has 14 residues. Germline-derived CDR1 and CDR2 are MNHNS and SASEGT. Written as DNA, the CDR3 is TGTGCCATTAAGAAGAGCGGGAGTGCCAATGAGCAGTTCTTC. Its translation: CAIKKSGSANEQFF.

J is TRBJ1-3 and V is TRBV5-6, with a possible D match to TRBD1 (5 bases). The V gene lost 1 base and the J gene lost 4 bases, with 15 bases spanning the gap. This CDR3 comprises 16 residues. The germline V gene has CDR1 SGHDT and CDR2 YYEEEE. CDR3 residues: CASSLWGVPAGNTIYF. DNA for the CDR3: TGTGCCAGCAGCTTGTGGGGCGTACCGGCCGGAAACACCATATATTTT.

The J gene is TRBJ1-2, the V gene TRBV2; TRBD1 agrees at 7 bases. CDR1 is SNHLY and CDR2 is FYNNEI in the germline V gene. This CDR3 spans 15 amino acids. V lost 6 bases, J lost 4 bases, and 11 bases stayed unmatched. Here the CDR3 reads CASRAPGTDIYGYTF. In DNA, the CDR3 is TGTGCCAGCAGGGCTCCCGGGACAGATATCTATGGCTACACCTTC.

The V and J genes are TRBV7-6 and TRBJ2-2, with 8 bases identical to TRBD1. Losses at the gene ends were 5 bases for V and 6 bases for J; bases not matched to a gene: 8. Germline CDR1 SGHVS, CDR2 FNYEAQ. The CDR3 is 15 amino acids. The CDR3, as DNA: TGTGCCAGCAGCCTCGGACAGGGCGGGCCCGGGGAGCTGTTTTTT. Protein: CASSLGQGGPGELFF. Complete variable domain (other parts from reference TRBV7-6 and TRBJ2-2): GAGVSQSPRYKVTKRGQDVALRCDPISGHVSLYWYRQALGQGPEFLTYFNYEAQQDKSGLPNDRFSAERPEGSISTLTIQRTEQRDSAMYRCASSLGQGGPGELFFGEGSRLTVL.

The chain employs TRBV27 and TRBJ2-5; 8 nucleotides line up with TRBD1. The V gene end was trimmed by 3 bases and the J gene end by 11 bases; junction bases not matched to a gene: 8. The CDR3 has 13 amino acids. The germline V gene encodes CDR1 MNHEY and CDR2 SMNVEV (reference sequence). The CDR3 here is CASSLDRVGEQYF. The CDR3 region has the DNA TGTGCCAGCAGTTTGGACAGGGTGGGGGAGCAGTACTTC.

The chain is built from TRBV5-4 and TRBJ2-1; D remains unclear. Germline loops: CDR1 SGHNT, CDR2 YYREEE (reference sequence). V lost 0 bases to trimming and J lost 12 bases, with 19 bases between them. This CDR3 is built from 15 residues. CDR3 loop: CASSLGLAADPGQFF. CDR3 bases: TGTGCCAGCAGCTTGGGACTCGCCGCAGACCCCGGGCAGTTCTTC.

This clone was detected only a few times. The chain is built from TRBV5-5 and TRBJ1-1, with TRBD1 as a possible D gene (6 bases). Trimming shortened V by 4 bases and J by 4 bases, and 17 bases separated the two germline ends. CDR3 length equals 15 residues. Germline values: CDR1 SGHKS, CDR2 YYEKEE (reference sequence). The CDR3 sequence: CASSTTGGLATEAFF. Here the CDR3 DNA reads TGTGCCAGCAGCACCACGGGGGGGCTCGCCACTGAAGCTTTCTTT.

As DNA, the CDR3 is TGTGCCAGCAGCTTAATGGGACAGCATACGCAGTATTTT. Protein sequence: CASSLMGQHTQYF. V usage is TRBV11-2 and J usage is TRBJ2-3; 7 bases line up with TRBD1. The trim removed 2 bases at V and 7 bases at J, leaving 3 bases unmatched. Germline V gene data show CDR1 as SGHAT and CDR2 as FQNNGV. The CDR3 extends over 13 amino acids.

The chain joins TRBV7-2 to TRBJ1-1; 7 positions agree with TRBD1. V was pared by 3 bases and J by 5 bases, with 3 bases of the junction left unmatched. The CDR3 consists of 13 residues. Per germline, CDR1 SGHTA and CDR2 FQGNSA. The CDR3 nucleotides read TGTGCCAGCAGCTTCTACAGGGGAACTGAAGCTTTCTTT. As protein: CASSFYRGTEAFF.

The chain links TRBV6-4 to TRBJ2-2; TRBD1 matches at 8 bases. Per the germline V gene, CDR1 is MRHNA and CDR2 is SNTAGT. CDR3 size: 15 residues. Trimming took 1 base from V and 3 from J; bases not matched to a gene: 1. CDR3 sequence: CASSDLTGDTGELFF. Here the CDR3 DNA reads TGTGCCAGCAGTGACTTGACAGGGGACACCGGGGAGCTGTTTTTT.

The V call is TRBV4-2, the J call TRBJ2-7; 11 bases agree with TRBD2. The CDR3 runs 19 residues. With 4 bases clipped from V and 2 bases from J, the junction kept 16 bases outside the gene matches. CDR1 and CDR2 from the germline V gene are LGHNA and YNFKEQ. The DNA of the CDR3 is TGTGCCAGCAGCCGCTATTGGGCTAGCGGGAGGTCGGAGGCCTACGAGCAGTACTTC. Encoded protein: CASSRYWASGRSEAYEQYF.

The gene calls are TRBV6-6 and TRBJ1-2; 8 bases fit TRBD1. The CDR3 sequence is 15 residues long. Trimming at V came to 4 bases and at J to 8 bases, leaving 12 bases not matched to a gene. Germline CDR1 and CDR2: MNHNY and SVGAGI (reference sequence). The CDR3 nucleotides are TGTGCCAGCAGTTTAGACAGGGGAGGGACAGCGGGCTACACCTTC. It yields the protein CASSLDRGGTAGYTF.

V is TRBV2 and J is TRBJ1-2; 8 nucleotides align to TRBD1. Looked up from germline, CDR1 is SNHLY and CDR2 is FYNNEI. This CDR3 spans 13 amino acids. V dropped 6 bases and J dropped 6; count of bases not matched to a gene: 6. The CDR3, as DNA: TGTGCCAGCAGAAAAGACAGGGGCCATGGCTACACCTTC. Protein sequence: CASRKDRGHGYTF. Supplemented by reference TRBV2 and TRBJ1-2, the full variable domain reads EPEVTQTPSHQVTQMGQEVILRCVPISNHLYFYWYRQILGQKVEFLVSFYNNEISEKSEIFDDQFSVERPDGSNFTLKIRSTKLEDSAMYFCASRKDRGHGYTFGSGTRLTVV.

The chain recombines TRBV6-5 with TRBJ1-2; TRBD1 matches 8 bases. Germline V CDR1 and CDR2: MNHEY, SVGAGI. Germline trimming cut 8 bases from V and 8 bases from J; bases unmatched to any gene: 13. The CDR3 contains 14 residues. The CDR3 DNA is TGTGCCAGCCGAACCCGGGACAGGAAGGACGGCTACACCTTC. This codes for CASRTRDRKDGYTF.

The chain uses TRBV9 and TRBJ2-7, with 7 positions matching TRBD1. The ends lost 3 bases at V and 6 bases at J; junction bases unmatched: 6. The germline V gene encodes CDR1 SGDLS and CDR2 YYNGEE. This CDR3 has 13 residues. The CDR3 spells CASSAGTVGEQYF. In DNA form, the CDR3 reads TGTGCCAGCAGCGCCGGGACAGTTGGCGAGCAGTACTTC.

A single count supports this clone. V usage is TRBV7-9 and J usage is TRBJ2-3; D uncertain. CDR1 and CDR2 from the germline V gene are SEHNR and FQNEAQ (reference sequence). V lost 2 bases, J lost 8 bases, and 8 bases lay in between. The CDR3 covers 12 residues. In nucleotides, the CDR3 is TGTGCCAGCAGCTTAAGGAGAGTTACGCAGTATTTT. Translation: CASSLRRVTQYF.

The chain is built from TRBV19 and TRBJ2-7; 8 positions match TRBD1. The CDR3 runs 14 residues. The germline V gene has CDR1 LNHDA and CDR2 SQIVND (reference sequence). With 5 bases clipped from V and 0 bases from J, the junction kept 3 bases outside the gene matches. In nucleotides, the CDR3 is TGTGCCAGTAGTTCTACAGGGGGCTCCTACGAGCAGTACTTC. Amino acid sequence: CASSSTGGSYEQYF.

This clone was counted a few times. The V call is TRBV5-1, the J call TRBJ2-7; 8 nucleotides agree with TRBD1. The V segment lost 4 bases and the J segment 3 bases; nucleotides outside the gene matches: 15. The CDR3 is made up of 17 amino acids. Germline V lookup: CDR1 SGHRS, CDR2 YFSETQ. The DNA for the CDR3 is TGCGCCAGCAGCCCCTTGGCTTCAGGGGACAGGTTCTACGAGCAGTACTTC. This sequence encodes CASSPLASGDRFYEQYF.

This clone showed up just a few times. J is TRBJ1-1 and V is TRBV19, with D possibly matching TRBD1 (6 bases). In germline, CDR1 is LNHDA, CDR2 SQIVND (reference sequence). Deletions cut 6 bases from V and 4 bases from J, with 18 bases between. The CDR3 contains 15 residues. This chain's CDR3 is CASRPTSGDLTEAFF. The CDR3 DNA follows: TGTGCCAGTAGACCCACTTCAGGGGACCTCACTGAAGCTTTCTTT.